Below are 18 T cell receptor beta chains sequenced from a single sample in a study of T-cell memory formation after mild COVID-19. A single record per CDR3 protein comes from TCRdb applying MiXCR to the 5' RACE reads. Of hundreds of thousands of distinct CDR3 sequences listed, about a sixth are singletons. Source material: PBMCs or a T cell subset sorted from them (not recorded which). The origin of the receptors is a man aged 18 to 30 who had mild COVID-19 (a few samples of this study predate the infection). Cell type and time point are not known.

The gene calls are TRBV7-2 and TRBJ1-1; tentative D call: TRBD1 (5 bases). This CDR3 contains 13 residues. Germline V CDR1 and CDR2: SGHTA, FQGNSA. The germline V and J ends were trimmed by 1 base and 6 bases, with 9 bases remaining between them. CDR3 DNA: TGTGCCAGCAGCTTAGTGGGGGAACCTGAAGCTTTCTTT. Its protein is CASSLVGEPEAFF. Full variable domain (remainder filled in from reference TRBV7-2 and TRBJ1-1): GAGVSQSPSNKVTEKGKDVELRCDPISGHTALYWYRQSLGQGLEFLIYFQGNSAPDKSGLPSDRFSAERTGGSVSTLTIQRTQQEDSAVYLCASSLVGEPEAFFGQGTRLTVV.

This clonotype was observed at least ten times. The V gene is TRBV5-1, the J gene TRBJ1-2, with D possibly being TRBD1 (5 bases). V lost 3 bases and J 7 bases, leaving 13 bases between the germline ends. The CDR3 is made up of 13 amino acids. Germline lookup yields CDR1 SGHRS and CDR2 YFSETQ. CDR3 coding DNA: TGCGCCAGCAGCTCCGGGACCCTAGGTGGCTACACCTTC. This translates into CASSSGTLGGYTF.

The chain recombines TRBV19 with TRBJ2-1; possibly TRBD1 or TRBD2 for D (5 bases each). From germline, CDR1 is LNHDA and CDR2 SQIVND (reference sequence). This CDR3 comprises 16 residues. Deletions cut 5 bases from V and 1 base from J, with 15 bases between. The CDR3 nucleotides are TGTGCCAGTAGTGGGGGTTCGGCGGTTTCCTACAATGAGCAGTTCTTC. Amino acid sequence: CASSGGSAVSYNEQFF.

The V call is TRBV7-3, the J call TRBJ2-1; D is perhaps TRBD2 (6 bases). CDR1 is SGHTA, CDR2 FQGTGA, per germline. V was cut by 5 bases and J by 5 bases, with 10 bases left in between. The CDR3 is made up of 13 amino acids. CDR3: CASSVGLNNEQFF. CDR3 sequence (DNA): TGTGCCAGCAGCGTGGGACTCAACAATGAGCAGTTCTTC.

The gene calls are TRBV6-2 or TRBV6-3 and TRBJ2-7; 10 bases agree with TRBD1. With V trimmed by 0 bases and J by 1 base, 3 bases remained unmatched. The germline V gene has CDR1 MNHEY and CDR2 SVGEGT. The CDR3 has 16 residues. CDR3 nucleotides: TGTGCCAGCAGTTACTCTCGGGACAGGGGATCCTACGAGCAGTACGTC. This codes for CASSYSRDRGSYEQYV.

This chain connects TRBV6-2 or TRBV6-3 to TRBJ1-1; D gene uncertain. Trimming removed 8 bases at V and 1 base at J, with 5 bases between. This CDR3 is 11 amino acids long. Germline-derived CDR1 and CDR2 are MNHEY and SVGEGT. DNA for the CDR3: TGTGCCAGCGGGTCGAACACTGAAGCTTTCTTT. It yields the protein CASGSNTEAFF.

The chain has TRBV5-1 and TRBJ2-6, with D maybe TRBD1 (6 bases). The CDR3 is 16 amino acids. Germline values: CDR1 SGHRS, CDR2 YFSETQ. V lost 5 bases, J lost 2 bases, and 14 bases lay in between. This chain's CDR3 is CASRRARDTGANVLTF. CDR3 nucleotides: TGCGCCAGCAGGCGGGCCAGGGACACTGGGGCCAACGTCCTGACTTTC.

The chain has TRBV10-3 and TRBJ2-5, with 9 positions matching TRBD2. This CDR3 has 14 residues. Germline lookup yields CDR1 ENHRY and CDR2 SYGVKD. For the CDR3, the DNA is TGTGCAATCGGAGCTAGCGGGGCAGAAGAGACCCAGTACTTC. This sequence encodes CAIGASGAEETQYF.

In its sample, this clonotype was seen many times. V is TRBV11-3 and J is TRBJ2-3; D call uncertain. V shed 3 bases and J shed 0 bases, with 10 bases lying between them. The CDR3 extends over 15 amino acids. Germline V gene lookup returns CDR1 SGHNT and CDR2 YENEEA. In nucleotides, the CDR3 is TGTGCCAGCAGCTTGACATCGACCAGCACAGATACGCAGTATTTT. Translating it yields CASSLTSTSTDTQYF.

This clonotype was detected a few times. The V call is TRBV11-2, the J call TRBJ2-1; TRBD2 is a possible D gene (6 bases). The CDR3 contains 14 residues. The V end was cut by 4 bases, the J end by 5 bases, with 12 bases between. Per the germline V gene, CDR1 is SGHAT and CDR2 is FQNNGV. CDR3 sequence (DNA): TGTGCCAGCAGCTCTCGACTAGTTAACAATGAGCAGTTCTTC. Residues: CASSSRLVNNEQFF.

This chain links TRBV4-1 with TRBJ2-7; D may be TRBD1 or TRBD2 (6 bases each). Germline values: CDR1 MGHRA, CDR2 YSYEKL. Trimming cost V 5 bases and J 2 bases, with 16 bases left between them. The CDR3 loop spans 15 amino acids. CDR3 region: CASSSRWGAAYEQYF. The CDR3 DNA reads TGCGCCAGCAGCTCCAGATGGGGGGCCGCCTACGAGCAGTACTTC.

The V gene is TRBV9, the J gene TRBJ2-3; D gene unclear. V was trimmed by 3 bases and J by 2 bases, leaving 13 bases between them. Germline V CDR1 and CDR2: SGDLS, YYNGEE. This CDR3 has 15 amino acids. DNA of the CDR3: TGTGCCAGCAGCGCCGTCCTCTACTCCACAGATACGCAGTATTTT. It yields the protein CASSAVLYSTDTQYF.

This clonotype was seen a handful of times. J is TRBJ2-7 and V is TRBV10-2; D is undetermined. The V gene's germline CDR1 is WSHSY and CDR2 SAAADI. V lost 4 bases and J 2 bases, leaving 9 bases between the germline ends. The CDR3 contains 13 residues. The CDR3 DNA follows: TGCGCCAGCAGTGCCGGTAGTACCTACGAGCAGTACGTC. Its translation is CASSAGSTYEQYV.

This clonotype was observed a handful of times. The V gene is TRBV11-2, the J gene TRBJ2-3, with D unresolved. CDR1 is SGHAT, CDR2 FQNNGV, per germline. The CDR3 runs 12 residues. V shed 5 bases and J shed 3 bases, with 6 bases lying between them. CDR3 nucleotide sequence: TGTGCCAGCAGCCGGTTGACAGATACGCAGTATTTT. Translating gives CASSRLTDTQYF.

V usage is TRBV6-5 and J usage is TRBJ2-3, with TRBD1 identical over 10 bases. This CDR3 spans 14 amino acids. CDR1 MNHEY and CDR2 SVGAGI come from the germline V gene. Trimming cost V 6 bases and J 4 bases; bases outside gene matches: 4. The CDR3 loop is CASRLTGGSDTQYF. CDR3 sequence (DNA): TGTGCCAGCAGGTTGACAGGGGGCTCAGATACGCAGTATTTT.

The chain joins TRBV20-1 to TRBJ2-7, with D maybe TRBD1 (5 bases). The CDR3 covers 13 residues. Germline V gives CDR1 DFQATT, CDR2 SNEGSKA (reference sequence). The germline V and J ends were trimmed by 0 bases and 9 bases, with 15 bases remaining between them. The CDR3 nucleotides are TGCAGTGCTAGAGATCCGGCAGGGCTGGGGCAGTACTTC. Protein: CSARDPAGLGQYF.

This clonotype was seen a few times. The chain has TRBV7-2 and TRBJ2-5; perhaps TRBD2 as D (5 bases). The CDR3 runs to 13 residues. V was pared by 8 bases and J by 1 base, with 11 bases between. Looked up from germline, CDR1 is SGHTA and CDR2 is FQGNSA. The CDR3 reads CASRIASQETQYF. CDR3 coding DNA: TGTGCCAGCCGGATAGCGAGCCAAGAGACCCAGTACTTC.

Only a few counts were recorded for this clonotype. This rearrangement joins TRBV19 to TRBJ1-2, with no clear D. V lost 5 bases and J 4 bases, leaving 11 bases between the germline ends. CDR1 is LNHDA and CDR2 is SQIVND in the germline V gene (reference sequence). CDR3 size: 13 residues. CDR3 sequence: CASSPETSYGYTF. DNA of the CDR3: TGTGCCAGTAGTCCCGAGACAAGCTATGGCTACACCTTC.